Following are 32 T cell receptor beta chains from one sample sequenced in a study of cytomegalovirus exposure and HLA in healthy donors. Amplification used 60 Vbeta primers and 13 Jbeta primers. Only in-frame clones appear in the TCRdb table, and some are missing; sequencing was by immunoSEQ multiplex PCR. The sample lists about 190,000 clones, around 75% seen once, with about 6% in the top ten. The sequencing input was PBMCs. These receptors all stem from a woman between 25 and 40 years old in good health and CMV-seropositive.

This chain uses TRBV7-9 with TRBJ2-1; 10 bases match TRBD1. Looked up from germline, CDR1 is SEHNR and CDR2 is FQNEAQ (reference sequence). Trimming removed 5 bases from V and 5 bases from J; junction bases left unmatched: 12. The CDR3 covers 17 residues. The CDR3 DNA is TGTGCCAGCAGCAGGGCCGACAGGGGGCGATCCAACAATGAGCAGTTCTTC. Its protein is CASSRADRGRSNNEQFF.

In its sample, this clone was seen once. V gene TRBV12-5 combines with J gene TRBJ1-1; D gene uncertain. The CDR3 extends over 13 amino acids. The V gene's germline CDR1 is LGHNT and CDR2 FRNRAP. Trimming left V 3 bases short and J 1 base short, with 6 bases between. DNA for the CDR3: TGTGCTAGTGGTTTAGCGCAGAACACTGAAGCTTTCTTT. Its protein product is CASGLAQNTEAFF. Looking up the rest from reference TRBV12-5 and TRBJ1-1 gives the full variable domain: DARVTQTPRHKVTEMGQEVTMRCQPILGHNTVFWYRQTMMQGLELLAYFRNRAPLDDSGMPKDRFSAEMPDATLATLKIQPSEPRDSAVYFCASGLAQNTEAFFGQGTRLTVV.

Here the CDR3 reads CASSPKQNTEAFF. The CDR3 region has the DNA TGTGCCAGCAGTCCAAAACAGAACACTGAAGCTTTCTTT. The chain recombines TRBV27 with TRBJ1-1; D uncertain. Trimming removed 5 bases at V and 1 base at J, with 8 bases between. In germline, CDR1 is MNHEY, CDR2 SMNVEV (reference sequence). The CDR3 is made up of 13 amino acids.

The V call is TRBV6-6, the J call TRBJ1-4; D gene uncertain. V shed 2 bases and J shed 4 bases, with 8 bases lying between them. CDR1 and CDR2 from the germline V gene are MNHNY and SVGAGI (reference sequence). The CDR3 contains 14 residues. Here the CDR3 DNA reads TGTGCCAGCAGTTACCGTTCGGGTAATGAAAAACTGTTTTTT. This gives the protein CASSYRSGNEKLFF.

The J gene is TRBJ2-7, the V gene TRBV27; D is possibly TRBD2 (6 bases). The CDR3 is made up of 15 amino acids. V was shortened by 3 bases and J by 7 bases, with 19 bases between the two germline ends. CDR1 is MNHEY, CDR2 SMNVEV, per germline (reference sequence). This CDR3 is CASSFSGGGFGEQYF. The CDR3 nucleotides read TGTGCCAGCAGTTTTAGTGGGGGAGGATTCGGGGAGCAGTACTTC.

The chain carries TRBV2 and TRBJ2-7; TRBD2 aligns across 9 bases. V was pared by 4 bases and J by 5 bases, with 9 bases of the junction left unmatched. Germline CDR1 reads SNHLY; CDR2 reads FYNNEI. The CDR3 consists of 15 residues. CDR3 region: CASSAGASGTNEQYF. In nucleotides, the CDR3 is TGTGCCAGCAGTGCCGGGGCTAGCGGGACCAACGAGCAGTACTTC.

This clone has a single count. The chain employs TRBV10-1 and TRBJ1-4, with 8 bases identical to TRBD1. There are 15 residues in the CDR3. Germline V gene lookup returns CDR1 WNHNN and CDR2 SYGVQD (reference sequence). The trim removed 0 bases at V and 10 bases at J, leaving 7 bases unmatched. The CDR3 nucleotides are TGCGCCAGCAGTGAGTCGTGGACAGGGTCGTCAAAACTGTTTTTT. Its translation: CASSESWTGSSKLFF.

This chain links TRBV5-4 with TRBJ2-7; 12 nucleotides match TRBD1. This CDR3 has 15 amino acids. Germline CDR1 and CDR2: SGHNT and YYREEE (reference sequence). With 0 bases clipped from V and 7 bases from J, the junction kept 5 bases outside the gene matches. The CDR3 DNA follows: TGTGCCAGCAGCTTGGGGGGACAGGGGGCGAGGGAGCAGTACTTC. Translated, it gives CASSLGGQGAREQYF.

The chain carries TRBV15 and TRBJ1-1; 8 positions match TRBD1. V dropped 2 bases and J dropped 5; count of bases not matched to a gene: 7. Germline assignment: CDR1 LNHNV and CDR2 YYDKDF (reference sequence). The CDR3 contains 15 residues. The CDR3: CATSRQGAYITEAFF. The CDR3 nucleotides are TGTGCCACCAGCAGACAGGGGGCTTATATTACTGAAGCTTTCTTT. Together with reference TRBV15 and TRBJ1-1, the CDR3 gives the full variable domain: DAMVIQNPRYQVTQFGKPVTLSCSQTLNHNVMYWYQQKSSQAPKLLFHYYDKDFNNEADTPDNFQSRRPNTSFCFLDIRSPGLGDTAMYLCATSRQGAYITEAFFGQGTRLTVV.

With respect to this clone: At one of its ends the junction is not consistent with the germline gene, which may arise from a read error. The chain is built from TRBV6-1 and TRBJ2-3; weak D call: TRBD2 (6 bases). The CDR3 runs 15 residues. Germline-derived CDR1 and CDR2 are MNHNS and SASEGT. The CDR3 is CAGSEAGFPGDTQYF. CDR3 DNA: TGTGCCGGCAGTGAAGCGGGTTTCCCGGGGGATACGCAGTATTTT.

This sequence joins TRBV29-1 and TRBJ1-4, with D uncertain. The CDR3 consists of 11 residues. Germline CDR1 reads SQVTM; CDR2 reads ANQGSEA. Trimming removed 3 bases at V and 6 bases at J, with 5 bases between. CDR3 amino acids: CSVEIDEKLFF. Here the CDR3 DNA reads TGCAGCGTTGAGATAGATGAAAAACTGTTTTTT.

This chain joins TRBV6-5 and TRBJ1-5; no firm D call. Germline values: CDR1 MNHEY, CDR2 SVGAGI. The CDR3 runs to 14 residues. V lost 5 bases and J 3 bases, leaving 11 bases between the germline ends. DNA for the CDR3: TGTGCCAGCAGTAGAGGGATTCACAATCAGCCCCAGCATTTT. Its translation: CASSRGIHNQPQHF.

The J gene is TRBJ1-1, the V gene TRBV19, with D possibly being TRBD1 (6 bases). This CDR3 has 14 residues. CDR1 and CDR2 (germline): LNHDA, SQIVND (reference sequence). Trimming left V 6 bases short and J 4 bases short, with 15 bases between. CDR3 nucleotides: TGTGCCAGTAGCAAAACAGGGACGGGCACTGAAGCTTTCTTT. Translating gives CASSKTGTGTEAFF.

The chain has TRBV4-1 and TRBJ1-4, with 7 positions matching TRBD1. The CDR3 contains 15 residues. CDR1 and CDR2 (germline): MGHRA, YSYEKL. V was pared by 7 bases and J by 5 bases, with 10 bases of the junction left unmatched. This CDR3 is CASKQGVQGNEKLFF. CDR3 nucleotides: TGCGCCAGCAAGCAGGGGGTACAGGGGAATGAAAAACTGTTTTTT.

The rearrangement uses TRBV7-6 and TRBJ2-7; D is possibly TRBD2 (5 bases). CDR3 length equals 14 residues. Trimming removed 4 bases from V and 2 bases from J, with 12 bases in between. CDR1 is SGHVS, CDR2 FNYEAQ, per germline. CDR3 DNA sequence: TGTGCCAGCAGCTCCTTAGCGACCCCCTACGAGCAGTACTTC. Translation gives CASSSLATPYEQYF.

This clone was seen a few times. The rearrangement joins TRBV15 to TRBJ2-2, with D possibly matching TRBD1 (6 bases). Germline V lookup: CDR1 LNHNV, CDR2 YYDKDF (reference sequence). V lost 5 bases and J 3 bases, leaving 22 bases between the germline ends. CDR3 length: 18 residues. The CDR3, as DNA: TGTGCCACCAGCGGGGCCACCGGGACACTGATTTACACCGGGGAGCTGTTTTTT. Protein: CATSGATGTLIYTGELFF.

This clone was counted between two and nine times. The CDR3 protein is CASSLEFGGDNEQFF. The CDR3 DNA sequence: TGCGCCAGCAGCTTGGAGTTCGGCGGGGACAATGAGCAGTTCTTC. This rearrangement joins TRBV5-1 to TRBJ2-1; a weak D match, TRBD2 (6 bases). This CDR3 is built from 15 residues. The germline CDR1 and CDR2 sequences are SGHRS and YFSETQ. V was clipped by 0 bases and J by 5 bases, with 12 bases between them.

The chain links TRBV13 to TRBJ2-7, with D perhaps TRBD1 (5 bases). Germline assignment: CDR1 PRHDT and CDR2 FYEKMQ (reference sequence). V was clipped by 3 bases and J by 1 base, with 7 bases between them. The CDR3 runs 13 residues. The CDR3 sequence is CASSFQGSYEQYF. The CDR3, as DNA: TGTGCCAGCAGCTTTCAGGGTTCCTACGAGCAGTACTTC.

The rearrangement uses TRBV4-2 and TRBJ2-2; the match to TRBD2 covers 14 bases. The CDR3 loop spans 18 amino acids. Trimming took 4 bases from V and 4 from J; bases not matched to a gene: 8. Germline CDR1 is LGHNA and CDR2 is YNFKEQ. CDR3 nucleotides: TGTGCCAGCAGCCCTGGACTAGCGGGAGGTTTCGGCACCGGGGAGCTGTTTTTT. Encoded protein: CASSPGLAGGFGTGELFF.

CDR3 amino acids: CSARRFDEQYF. In nucleotides, the CDR3 is TGCAGTGCCCGTCGGTTTGACGAGCAGTACTTC. V usage is TRBV20-1 and J usage is TRBJ2-7, with D uncertain. The CDR3 has 11 amino acids. In germline, CDR1 is DFQATT, CDR2 SNEGSKA (reference sequence). V lost 6 bases and J 5 bases, leaving 11 bases between the germline ends.

The chain has TRBV7-2 and TRBJ1-1; maybe TRBD1 (6 bases). The V end lost 5 bases, the J end lost 0 bases, and 10 bases lay between the germline ends. The CDR3 has 14 residues. The germline CDR1 and CDR2 sequences are SGHTA and FQGNSA. CDR3 nucleotide sequence: TGTGCCAGCAGCCCCTGGGGGCTGAACACTGAAGCTTTCTTT. Encoded protein: CASSPWGLNTEAFF.

The table lists this clone with a few counts. The chain has TRBV28 and TRBJ2-7; perhaps TRBD2 as D (5 bases). The length of the CDR3 is 14 residues. V dropped 6 bases and J dropped 2 bases, with 14 bases sitting between them. Germline CDR1 and CDR2: MDHEN and SYDVKM. The CDR3 protein is CASSLRTGAYEQYF. DNA for the CDR3: TGTGCCAGCAGCCTCAGGACTGGGGCCTACGAGCAGTACTTC.

CDR3 sequence reads: CASSLMTGKQPQHF. The CDR3, as DNA: TGCGCCAGCAGCTTGATGACAGGGAAGCAGCCCCAGCATTTT. This sequence joins TRBV5-1 and TRBJ1-5; 7 bases align to TRBD1. CDR1 SGHRS and CDR2 YFSETQ come from the germline V gene. This CDR3 comprises 14 residues. J was trimmed by 7 bases and V by 1 base; bases with no gene match: 5.

V gene TRBV2 combines with J gene TRBJ2-4; 10 bases agree with TRBD2. V was pared by 4 bases and J by 8 bases, with 8 bases of the junction left unmatched. Per germline, CDR1 SNHLY and CDR2 FYNNEI. CDR3 size: 15 residues. CDR3 sequence (DNA): TGTGCCAGCAGTGCCACGAGCGGGGGGGCCGACATTCAGTACTTC. Translated, it gives CASSATSGGADIQYF. Based on the CDR3 plus reference TRBV2 and TRBJ2-4, the full variable domain is EPEVTQTPSHQVTQMGQEVILRCVPISNHLYFYWYRQILGQKVEFLVSFYNNEISEKSEIFDDQFSVERPDGSNFTLKIRSTKLEDSAMYFCASSATSGGADIQYFGAGTRLSVL.

This chain uses TRBV28 with TRBJ1-1; 7 nucleotides agree with TRBD1. CDR1 and CDR2 from the germline V gene are MDHEN and SYDVKM. This CDR3 is built from 14 residues. The V segment lost 7 bases and the J segment 3 bases; nucleotides outside the gene matches: 8. In DNA, the CDR3 is TGTGCCAGCACCTCCGGGACAGAATACACTGAAGCTTTCTTT. This encodes CASTSGTEYTEAFF.

This clone was seen a few times. The chain combines TRBV6-6 with TRBJ2-3, with 8 bases that match TRBD2. This CDR3 spans 14 amino acids. V was pared by 7 bases and J by 5 bases, with 8 bases of the junction left unmatched. The V gene's germline CDR1 is MNHNY and CDR2 SVGAGI (reference sequence). CDR3 amino acids: CASTSGGLRDTQYF. In DNA, the CDR3 is TGTGCCAGCACTTCGGGAGGGTTAAGAGATACGCAGTATTTT.

CDR3 sequence: CASSATGQGQPQHF. CDR3 sequence (DNA): TGTGCCAGCAGTGCGACAGGGCAAGGCCAGCCCCAGCATTTT. The chain is built from TRBV25-1 and TRBJ1-5; 7 bases line up with TRBD1. This CDR3 region has 14 residues. J gave up 7 bases and V 4 bases, and 7 bases lay outside the gene matches. Germline CDR1 reads MGHDK; CDR2 reads SYGVNS.

The chain uses TRBV6-4 and TRBJ2-2; no clear D. The germline CDR1 and CDR2 sequences are MRHNA and SNTAGT. The CDR3 covers 13 residues. The ends were cut back, 4 bases at V and 7 bases at J, with 10 bases in the middle. The CDR3 protein is CASSVDEDGELFF. CDR3 DNA sequence: TGTGCCAGCAGTGTGGATGAGGACGGGGAGCTGTTTTTT.

A single count supports this clone. J is TRBJ1-2 and V is TRBV6-5, with D possibly TRBD1 on 5 matching bases. V dropped 6 bases and J dropped 8 bases, with 22 bases sitting between them. Germline V gene sequence: CDR1 MNHEY, CDR2 SVGAGI. This CDR3 spans 15 amino acids. The CDR3 region has the DNA TGTGCCAGCAGCCGAGAATCGGGGGGGAGGGGCGGCTACACCTTC. Translated, it gives CASSRESGGRGGYTF.

V is TRBV9 and J is TRBJ2-1; 8 positions match TRBD1. Looked up from germline, CDR1 is SGDLS and CDR2 is YYNGEE. The V gene end was trimmed by 0 bases and the J gene end by 3 bases; junction bases not matched to a gene: 5. The CDR3 is 16 residues long. CDR3 amino acids: CASSVDGDRFYNEQFF. The CDR3, as DNA: TGTGCCAGCAGCGTAGATGGGGACAGGTTCTACAATGAGCAGTTCTTC.

The V call is TRBV5-1, the J call TRBJ2-1, with TRBD2 matching over 11 bases. V shed 0 bases and J 0 bases; nucleotides not matched to a gene: 8. Germline CDR1 is SGHRS and CDR2 is YFSETQ. The length of the CDR3 is 19 residues. CDR3: CASSLGASGGRSSYNEQFF. CDR3 coding DNA: TGCGCCAGCAGCTTGGGGGCTAGCGGGGGGAGGAGCTCCTACAATGAGCAGTTCTTC. Filled out from reference TRBV5-1 and TRBJ2-1, the complete variable domain reads KAGVTQTPRYLIKTRGQQVTLSCSPISGHRSVSWYQQTPGQGLQFLFEYFSETQRNKGNFPGRFSGRQFSNSRSEMNVSTLELGDSALYLCASSLGASGGRSSYNEQFFGPGTRLTVL.

The rearrangement links TRBV5-6 to TRBJ2-7; D remains unclear. The germline gives CDR1 SGHDT, CDR2 YYEEEE. V lost 3 bases to trimming and J lost 6 bases, with 7 bases between them. The CDR3 spans 11 residues. The DNA for the CDR3 is TGTGCCAGCAGCTACGGGTCCGAGCAGTACTTC. This sequence encodes CASSYGSEQYF.